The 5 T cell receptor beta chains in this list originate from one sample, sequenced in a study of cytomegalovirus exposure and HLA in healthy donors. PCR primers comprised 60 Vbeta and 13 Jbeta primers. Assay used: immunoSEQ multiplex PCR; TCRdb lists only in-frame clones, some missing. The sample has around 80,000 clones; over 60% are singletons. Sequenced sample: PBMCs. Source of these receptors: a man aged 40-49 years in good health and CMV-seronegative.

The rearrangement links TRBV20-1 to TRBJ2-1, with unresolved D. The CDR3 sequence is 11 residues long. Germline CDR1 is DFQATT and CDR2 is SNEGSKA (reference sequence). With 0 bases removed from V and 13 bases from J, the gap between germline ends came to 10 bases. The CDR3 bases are TGCAGTGCTAGAGATAAGACTTACCAGTTCTTC. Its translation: CSARDKTYQFF.

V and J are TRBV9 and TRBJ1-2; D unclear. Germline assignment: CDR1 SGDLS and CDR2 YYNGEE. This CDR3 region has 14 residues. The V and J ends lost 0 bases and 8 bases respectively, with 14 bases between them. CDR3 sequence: CASSVARGYGGYTF. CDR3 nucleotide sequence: TGTGCCAGCAGCGTAGCTAGAGGGTATGGCGGCTACACCTTC.

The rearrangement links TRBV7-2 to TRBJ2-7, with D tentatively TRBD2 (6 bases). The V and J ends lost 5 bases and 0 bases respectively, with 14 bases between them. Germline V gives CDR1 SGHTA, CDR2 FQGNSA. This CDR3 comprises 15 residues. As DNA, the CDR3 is TGTGCCAGCAGCACGGAGGGTGGCAGCTCCTACGAGCAGTACTTC. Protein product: CASSTEGGSSYEQYF.

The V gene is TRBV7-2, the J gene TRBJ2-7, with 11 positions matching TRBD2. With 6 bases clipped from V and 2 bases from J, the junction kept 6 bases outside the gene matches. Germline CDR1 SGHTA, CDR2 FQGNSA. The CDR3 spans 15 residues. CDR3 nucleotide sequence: TGTGCCAGCAGTACCCTAGCGGGAGGTACCTACGAGCAGTACTTC. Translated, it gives CASSTLAGGTYEQYF.

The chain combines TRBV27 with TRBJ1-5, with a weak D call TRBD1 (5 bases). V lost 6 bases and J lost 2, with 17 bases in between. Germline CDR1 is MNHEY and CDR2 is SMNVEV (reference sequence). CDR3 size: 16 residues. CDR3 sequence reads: CASSLRGTNGNQPQHF. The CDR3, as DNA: TGTGCCAGCAGCCTCCGGGGGACCAATGGCAATCAGCCCCAGCATTTT.